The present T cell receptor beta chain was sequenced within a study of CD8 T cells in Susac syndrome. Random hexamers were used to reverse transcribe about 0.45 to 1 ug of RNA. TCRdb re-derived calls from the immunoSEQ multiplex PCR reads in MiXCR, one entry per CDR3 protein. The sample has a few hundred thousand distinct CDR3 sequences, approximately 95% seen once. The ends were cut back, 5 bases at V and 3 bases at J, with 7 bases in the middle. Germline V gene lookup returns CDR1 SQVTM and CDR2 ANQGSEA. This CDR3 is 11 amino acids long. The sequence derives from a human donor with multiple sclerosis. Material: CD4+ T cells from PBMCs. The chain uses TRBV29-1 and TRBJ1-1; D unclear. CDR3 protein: CSVSGDTEAFF. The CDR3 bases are TGCAGCGTTTCCGGGGACACTGAAGCTTTCTTT.